These T cell receptor beta chains were read from a single sample in a study of blood T cell repertoires in COVID-19. Sequenced by immunoSEQ multiplex PCR; TCRdb stores in-frame clones only, minus some. This table holds 270,000 or so clones, more than 75% found once. Sequencing used PBMCs or T cells enriched from blood (not recorded which). The receptor source for this set is a woman between 18 and 29 years old who had recovered from COVID-19. Each CDR3 is given with its conserved first and last residue. A D gene is named only where the DNA matches it firmly. Clone size is not always given. Where it is, it says once, few, many or a class for expanded clones.

d_call j_call clone_size v_call cdr3_aa cdr3_nt
TRBD2 TRBJ2-1 NA TRBV6-5 CASSYGGSPYNEQFF TGTGCCAGCAGTTACGGCGGGAGCCCCTACAATGAGCAGTTCTTC
TRBD1 TRBJ2-1 NA TRBV27 CASGDRAFSYNEQFF TGTGCCAGTGGGGACAGGGCCTTCTCCTACAATGAGCAGTTCTTC
TRBD2 TRBJ2-7 NA TRBV15 CATSREVFAGGSYEQYF TGTGCCACCAGCAGAGAGGTGTTTGCGGGAGGGTCTTACGAGCAGTACTTC
NA TRBJ2-1 NA TRBV5-1 CASSLTGPLYNEQFF TGCGCCAGCAGCCTGACTGGTCCCCTCTACAATGAGCAGTTCTTC
TRBD1 TRBJ1-1 NA TRBV14 CASSQGQGAAFF TGTGCCAGCAGCCAGGGACAGGGCGCAGCATTCTTT
TRBD2 TRBJ2-1 NA TRBV11-3 CASSFGRLAGGGYNEQFF TGTGCCAGCAGCTTTGGTCGACTAGCGGGAGGGGGTTACAATGAGCAGTTCTTC
TRBD2 TRBJ2-1 NA TRBV6-5 CASSRGLAGLNEQFF TGTGCCAGCAGCCGGGGACTAGCGGGCTTGAATGAGCAGTTCTTC
NA TRBJ2-5 many TRBV7-3 CASSLGGADQETQYF TGTGCCAGCAGCTTAGGAGGGGCGGACCAAGAGACCCAGTACTTC
NA TRBJ1-1 many TRBV12-3/TRBV12-4 CASSSEGPEAFF TGTGCCAGCAGTTCTGAGGGCCCTGAAGCTTTCTTT
NA TRBJ1-3 NA TRBV18 CASSLDSSGNTIYF TGTGCCAGCTCACTAGACAGCTCTGGAAACACCATATATTTT
NA TRBJ1-2 NA TRBV18 CASSPDGQGGYGYTF TGTGCCAGCTCACCAGATGGCCAGGGCGGCTATGGCTACACCTTC
NA TRBJ2-1 NA TRBV19 CASSIVFASYNEQFF TGTGCCAGTAGTATAGTTTTTGCGTCCTACAATGAGCAGTTCTTC
TRBD1 TRBJ2-1 once TRBV27 CASSLRTGSLNEQFF TGTGCCAGCAGTTTAAGGACAGGGAGTCTCAATGAGCAGTTCTTC
NA TRBJ1-6 NA TRBV3-1/TRBV3-2 CASSQGQGNSPLHF TGTGCCAGCAGCCAAGGTCAGGGAAATTCACCCCTCCACTTT
NA TRBJ2-1 NA TRBV27 CASSLSRDNEQFF TGTGCCAGCAGTTTAAGTCGGGACAATGAGCAGTTCTTC
NA TRBJ2-3 once TRBV4-1 CASSQTGDTQYF TGCGCCAGCAGCCAAACGGGAGATACGCAGTATTTT
NA TRBJ1-1 NA TRBV28 CASRLIGGTEAFF TGTGCCAGCAGACTGATCGGGGGCACTGAAGCTTTCTTT
NA TRBJ1-1 NA TRBV13 CASSPTIRDTEAFF TGTGCCAGCAGCCCGACCATCCGGGACACTGAAGCTTTCTTT
NA TRBJ1-6 NA TRBV9 CASSVGAGRYLRSPLHF TGTGCCAGCAGCGTAGGAGCAGGGCGTTACCTTCGTTCACCCCTCCACTTT
NA TRBJ2-2 NA TRBV30 CAWSRFSTHTGELFF TGTGCCTGGAGCAGGTTTTCTACCCACACCGGGGAGCTGTTTTTT
TRBD1 TRBJ1-2 NA TRBV2 CASRAMTGDDGYTF TGTGCCAGCAGGGCCATGACAGGGGACGATGGCTACACCTTC
TRBD2 TRBJ2-2 once TRBV5-1 CASSSTGTTHTGELFF TGCGCCAGCAGCTCAACCGGGACTACCCACACCGGGGAGCTGTTTTTT
TRBD2 TRBJ2-1 NA TRBV7-7 CASSLGLAEYNEQFF TGTGCCAGCAGCTTAGGGCTAGCGGAGTACAATGAGCAGTTCTTC
NA TRBJ1-2 NA TRBV4-3 CASSQGTGIPPYGYTF TGCGCCAGCAGCCAGGGCACAGGAATCCCCCCTTATGGCTACACCTTC
TRBD1 TRBJ1-2 NA TRBV19 CASSTGFIYGYTF TGTGCCAGTTCGACAGGGTTCATCTATGGCTACACCTTC
TRBD1 TRBJ1-1 NA TRBV30 CAWRRGLQGNTEAFF TGTGCCTGGAGAAGGGGGCTTCAGGGGAACACTGAAGCTTTCTTT
NA TRBJ2-5 NA TRBV7-9 CASSQNNLQETQYF TGTGCCAGCAGCCAAAACAACCTCCAAGAGACCCAGTACTTC
TRBD1 TRBJ2-1 NA TRBV10-1 CASSSQGNEQFF TGCGCCAGCAGTTCACAGGGGAATGAGCAGTTCTTC
TRBD2 TRBJ2-5 NA TRBV6-2/TRBV6-3 CASSVNAGGPGETQYF TGTGCCAGCAGTGTAAATGCGGGGGGCCCGGGCGAGACCCAGTACTTC
TRBD1 TRBJ2-6 NA TRBV7-2 CASSFRPYDRAGANVLTF TGTGCCAGCAGCTTCCGGCCATATGACAGGGCTGGGGCCAACGTCCTGACTTTC
TRBD1 TRBJ2-7 few TRBV10-3 CAISEILSAGGVGEQYF TGTGCCATCAGTGAGATTCTTTCGGCAGGGGGCGTGGGCGAGCAGTACTTC
NA TRBJ2-1 NA TRBV7-9 CASSLTARGYNEQFF TGTGCCAGCAGCTTAACGGCTCGAGGATACAATGAGCAGTTCTTC
TRBD2 TRBJ2-1 NA TRBV7-2 CASSPGVAGSSYNEQFF TGTGCCAGCAGCCCCGGGGTAGCGGGGAGCTCCTACAATGAGCAGTTCTTC
TRBD1 TRBJ1-6 NA TRBV4-3 CASSQDLGGTGGNSPLHF TGCGCCAGCAGCCAAGATCTTGGGGGGACAGGCGGTAATTCACCCCTCCACTTT
NA TRBJ1-1 few TRBV12-3/TRBV12-4 CASSWRNTEAFF TGTGCCAGCAGTTGGAGGAACACTGAAGCTTTCTTT
TRBD1 TRBJ1-6 NA TRBV3-1/TRBV3-2 CASSQGAWGQGNSPLHF TGTGCCAGCAGCCAAGGGGCTTGGGGACAGGGCAATTCACCCCTCCACTTT
NA TRBJ1-4 NA TRBV5-8 CASSRGTNEKLFF TGTGCCAGCAGCCGGGGAACCAATGAAAAACTGTTTTTT
NA TRBJ1-2 NA TRBV30 CAWSLLRGGIGYTF TGTGCCTGGAGTTTGCTGCGGGGCGGAATAGGCTACACCTTC
NA TRBJ2-7 NA TRBV6-1 CASSEEDIRYEQYF TGTGCCAGCAGTGAAGAGGACATCCGCTACGAGCAGTACTTC
TRBD1 TRBJ1-2 NA TRBV4-3 CASSPFRGPGYGYTF TGCGCCAGCAGCCCGTTCAGGGGGCCCGGCTATGGCTACACCTTC
TRBD2 TRBJ2-1 NA TRBV28 CASSSPLAGGPSFHNEQFF TGTGCCAGCAGTTCCCCCCTAGCGGGAGGGCCTTCGTTCCACAATGAGCAGTTCTTC
TRBD2 TRBJ2-7 NA TRBV4-1 CASSHFEPGGSHYEQYF TGCGCCAGCAGCCATTTTGAGCCCGGCGGGAGTCATTACGAGCAGTACTTC
NA TRBJ1-5 once TRBV24-1 CATSDFTAEPQHF TGTGCCACCAGTGATTTTACCGCGGAGCCCCAGCATTTT
NA TRBJ1-1 NA TRBV28 CASRGGTYTEAFF TGTGCCAGCAGGGGGGGGACTTACACTGAAGCTTTCTTT
NA TRBJ1-1 NA TRBV6-5 CASSPRVNTEAFF TGTGCCAGCAGTCCCAGGGTAAACACTGAAGCTTTCTTT
TRBD1 TRBJ1-5 once TRBV30 CAWSSGTGIGQPQHF TGTGCCTGGAGTTCCGGGACAGGGATCGGTCAGCCCCAGCATTTT
TRBD2 TRBJ2-7 NA TRBV2 CASFRGGAGAPYEQYF TGTGCCAGCTTCCGCGGGGGGGCGGGGGCTCCCTACGAGCAGTACTTC
NA TRBJ2-1 NA TRBV4-2 CASSQEWAGLNEQFF TGTGCCAGCAGCCAAGAGTGGGCAGGGCTAAATGAGCAGTTCTTC
TRBD2 TRBJ2-7 once TRBV18 CASSPPRGTSGKAVGPYEQYF TGTGCCAGCTCACCGCCCCGTGGGACCAGCGGGAAGGCGGTAGGGCCCTACGAGCAGTACTTC
NA TRBJ2-3 NA TRBV11-3 CASSLRSLDTQYF TGTGCCAGCAGCTTGAGGAGTTTAGATACGCAGTATTTT
NA TRBJ2-5 once TRBV28 CASSLTEEVETQYF TGTGCCAGCAGTTTGACCGAGGAGGTTGAGACCCAGTACTTC
TRBD1 TRBJ1-3 NA TRBV4-1 CASSQERPGQGIENTIYF TGCGCCAGCAGCCAAGAGCGCCCGGGACAGGGAATAGAAAACACCATATATTTT